Here is one T cell receptor beta chain with its context. Antigen unknown. Trimming removed 0 bases from V and 0 bases from J, with 19 bases in between. The germline V gene has CDR1 MNHEY and CDR2 SVGEGT. This CDR3 region has 19 residues. Per sequencing run, 15-18 subjects together gave over 190 million TCR-beta sequences. TCRdb re-analysed the 5' RACE reads in MiXCR, keeping a single row per CDR3 protein. The sample shows 40,000 or so distinct CDR3 sequences, approximately 12% of them seen only once. The sample originates from a study of neurological immune-mediated disorders. Study outcomes and limitations: Expanded clones shared no identical CDR3 amino acid sequences across subjects, which suggested private TCR-beta repertoires in all groups.

Time point defined: longitudinal time-point 3. Healthy controls comprised blood bank volunteers in Maryland, USA. 2 million unsorted PBMCs were stored in RNAlater at -80 °C before RNA extraction. Source material: PBMCs. This receptor was taken from a man aged 25 to 45 in good health. The rearrangement joins TRBV6-2 or TRBV6-3 to TRBJ2-3; a possible D gene is TRBD2 (5 bases). CDR3 nucleotide sequence: TGTGCCAGCAGTTACTCGGCTTTGAGGGTTAGCTCAAGCACAGATACGCAGTATTTT. It specifies CASSYSALRVSSSTDTQYF.